One sample yielded the 20 T cell receptor beta chains listed below, sequenced in a study of cytomegalovirus exposure and HLA in healthy donors. Primers included in the PCR were 60 Vbeta and 13 Jbeta primers. This table comes from immunoSEQ multiplex PCR, and its TCRdb copy is limited to in-frame clones, with some not included. Of over 150,000 clones detected, 65% to 85% appear once; the ten largest clones hold 0.95% to 1.5%. The sequenced material came from PBMCs. The receptors shown here come from a boy aged 2-15 years in good health and CMV-seronegative.

A single count supports this clone. V is TRBV19 and J is TRBJ1-1; D is unclear. This CDR3 has 13 residues. Between the trimmed V and J ends, which lost 5 bases and 0 bases, there was a span of 7 bases. CDR1 and CDR2 (germline): LNHDA, SQIVND (reference sequence). This chain's CDR3 is CASSSGVNTEAFF. For the CDR3, the DNA is TGTGCCAGTAGTTCGGGAGTGAACACTGAAGCTTTCTTT.

The chain employs TRBV5-8 and TRBJ2-7; possible D gene TRBD2, 5 bases. The germline V and J ends were trimmed by 5 bases and 3 bases, with 9 bases remaining between them. The CDR3 covers 12 residues. Per the germline V gene, CDR1 is SGHTS and CDR2 is YDEGEE. CDR3 nucleotides: TGTGCCAGCAGTGAGGGTTACTACGAGCAGTACTTC. Amino acids: CASSEGYYEQYF. Together with reference TRBV5-8 and TRBJ2-7, the CDR3 gives the full variable domain: EAGVTQSPTHLIKTRGQQATLRCSPISGHTSVYWYQQALGLGLQFLLWYDEGEERNRGNFPPRFSGRQFPNYSSELNVNALELEDSALYLCASSEGYYEQYFGPGTRLTVT.

This sequence joins TRBV6-5 and TRBJ2-3, with D perhaps matching TRBD2 (7 bases). From germline, CDR1 is MNHEY and CDR2 SVGAGI. CDR3 length: 12 residues. The V end lost 6 bases, the J end lost 6 bases, and 10 bases lay between the germline ends. CDR3 sequence (DNA): TGTGCCAGCAGGAAGGGGGGGGATACGCAGTATTTT. Translation: CASRKGGDTQYF.

The chain combines TRBV30 with TRBJ2-7, with TRBD1 as a possible D gene (5 bases). With 0 bases removed from V and 2 bases from J, the gap between germline ends came to 11 bases. The CDR3 is 14 amino acids. The germline gives CDR1 GTSNPN, CDR2 SVGIG (reference sequence). The CDR3 nucleotides are TGTGCCTGGAGTGTTGAAGGGGCCCCCTACGAGCAGTACTTC. It specifies CAWSVEGAPYEQYF. Complete variable domain (other parts from reference TRBV30 and TRBJ2-7): SQTIHQWPATLVQPVGSPLSLECTVEGTSNPNLYWYRQAAGRGLQLLFYSVGIGQISSEVPQNLSASRPQDRQFILSSKKLLLSDSGFYLCAWSVEGAPYEQYFGPGTRLTVT.

The chain employs TRBV6-5 and TRBJ2-7; no clear D gene. Per the germline V gene, CDR1 is MNHEY and CDR2 is SVGAGI. CDR3 length equals 15 residues. The V end lost 2 bases, the J end lost 0 bases, and 11 bases lay between the germline ends. CDR3 nucleotide sequence: TGTGCCAGCAGTTACAGTTCAGGTGACTCCTACGAGCAGTACTTC. This codes for CASSYSSGDSYEQYF.

This chain links TRBV29-1 with TRBJ2-7; 8 nucleotides agree with TRBD1. This CDR3 is built from 13 residues. In germline, CDR1 is SQVTM, CDR2 ANQGSEA. V dropped 7 bases and J dropped 2; count of bases not matched to a gene: 7. CDR3 DNA: TGCAGCGCCACCAGGGGGCTCGCCTACGAGCAGTACTTC. It is translated as CSATRGLAYEQYF.

This sequence joins TRBV18 and TRBJ2-1, with TRBD1 matching 9 bases. The CDR3 length is 16 residues. Looked up from germline, CDR1 is KGHSH and CDR2 is LQKENI. V shed 4 bases and J 3 bases; nucleotides not matched to a gene: 7. CDR3 bases: TGTGCCAGCTCACAAACACGGGACAGGGACTACAATGAGCAGTTCTTC. It is translated as CASSQTRDRDYNEQFF. The full variable domain, rest sourced from reference TRBV18 and TRBJ2-1, is NAGVMQNPRHLVRRRGQEARLRCSPMKGHSHVYWYRQLPEEGLKFMVYLQKENIIDESGMPKERFSAEFPKEGPSILRIQQVVRGDSAAYFCASSQTRDRDYNEQFFGPGTRLTVL.

V gene TRBV9 combines with J gene TRBJ1-3, with TRBD1 identical over 8 bases. From germline, CDR1 is SGDLS and CDR2 YYNGEE. The CDR3 runs 16 residues. V gave up 0 bases and J gave up 0 bases; unmatched junction bases: 2. This CDR3 reads CASSVGQGTSGNTIYF. CDR3 bases: TGTGCCAGCAGCGTAGGACAGGGGACCTCTGGAAACACCATATATTTT.

The chain recombines TRBV19 with TRBJ1-1, with 8 bases matching TRBD1. The CDR3 totals 15 residues. In germline, CDR1 is LNHDA, CDR2 SQIVND (reference sequence). Trimming took 5 bases from V and 1 from J; bases not matched to a gene: 6. The CDR3 loop is CASSSRTGWNTEAFF. CDR3 DNA: TGTGCCAGTAGTTCCCGGACAGGGTGGAACACTGAAGCTTTCTTT.

The chain joins TRBV2 to TRBJ2-7, with 8 positions matching TRBD1. The length of the CDR3 is 14 residues. CDR1 and CDR2 from the germline V gene are SNHLY and FYNNEI. V lost 6 bases, J lost 7 bases, and 11 bases stayed unmatched. The CDR3 reads CASSLGQVAREQYV. The DNA of the CDR3 is TGTGCCAGCAGCTTGGGACAGGTGGCGAGGGAGCAGTACGTC.

This clone was seen a few times. This chain joins TRBV9 and TRBJ2-2, with 7 bases fitting TRBD1. In germline, CDR1 is SGDLS, CDR2 YYNGEE. There are 14 residues in the CDR3. V gave up 0 bases and J gave up 6 bases; unmatched junction bases: 2. The CDR3 DNA is TGTGCCAGCAGCGTAGGGCAGGGGGCCGGGGAGCTGTTTTTT. Translating gives CASSVGQGAGELFF.

V gene TRBV29-1 combines with J gene TRBJ1-1, with 7 bases lining up with TRBD1. The length of the CDR3 is 13 residues. V lost 7 bases, J lost 5 bases, and 10 bases stayed unmatched. The germline V gene has CDR1 SQVTM and CDR2 ANQGSEA. This CDR3 is CSATQGLGTEAFF. CDR3 DNA sequence: TGCAGCGCTACACAGGGGCTCGGGACTGAAGCTTTCTTT.

V usage is TRBV6-6 and J usage is TRBJ2-7, with D hard to call. The CDR3 is 13 amino acids. Trimming removed 6 bases from V and 0 bases from J, with 9 bases in between. Germline V gene lookup returns CDR1 MNHNY and CDR2 SVGAGI (reference sequence). CDR3 sequence: CASRADNSYEQYF. The CDR3, as DNA: TGTGCCAGCAGAGCCGACAACTCCTACGAGCAGTACTTC.

This clone was seen a few times. The chain couples TRBV12-5 to TRBJ2-1; D is perhaps TRBD1 (5 bases). V lost 7 bases and J 8 bases, leaving 21 bases between the germline ends. Germline V CDR1 and CDR2: LGHNT, FRNRAP. The CDR3 length is 15 residues. The CDR3 region is CASAPGARGIDEQFF. As DNA, the CDR3 is TGTGCTAGTGCCCCTGGGGCTAGAGGTATCGATGAGCAGTTCTTC.

This clone was recorded once. The rearrangement joins TRBV15 to TRBJ2-1; no definite D call. Germline V lookup: CDR1 LNHNV, CDR2 YYDKDF (reference sequence). The length of the CDR3 is 13 residues. The V end lost 1 base, the J end lost 2 bases, and 3 bases lay between the germline ends. In DNA, the CDR3 is TGTGCCACCAGCAGAGTAACCTACAATGAGCAGTTCTTC. Residues: CATSRVTYNEQFF.

The chain carries TRBV10-3 and TRBJ2-4, with D tentatively TRBD2 (5 bases). Germline lookup yields CDR1 ENHRY and CDR2 SYGVKD. The ends were cut back, 4 bases at V and 5 bases at J, with 15 bases in the middle. This CDR3 region has 15 residues. The CDR3 DNA reads TGTGCCATCAGTGCCCGTCGGGGTCATGAAAACATTCAGTACTTC. It yields the protein CAISARRGHENIQYF.

This chain links TRBV4-2 with TRBJ1-3; TRBD1 might be the D (5 bases). From germline, CDR1 is LGHNA and CDR2 YNFKEQ. V dropped 6 bases and J dropped 4 bases, with 16 bases sitting between them. The length of the CDR3 is 15 residues. The CDR3 is CASRSAGRYGNTIYF. In DNA, the CDR3 is TGTGCCAGCAGATCGGCAGGGAGGTACGGAAACACCATATATTTT.

The gene calls are TRBV9 and TRBJ2-2; D call uncertain. This CDR3 is 13 amino acids long. V lost 2 bases and J lost 4, with 6 bases in between. The V gene's germline CDR1 is SGDLS and CDR2 YYNGEE. CDR3 sequence reads: CASSVGATGELFF. The CDR3 DNA reads TGTGCCAGCAGCGTCGGAGCCACCGGGGAGCTGTTTTTT.

This chain uses TRBV11-2 with TRBJ2-4; 9 positions match TRBD2. The trim removed 1 base at V and 0 bases at J, leaving 10 bases unmatched. The CDR3 totals 19 residues. The germline CDR1 and CDR2 sequences are SGHAT and FQNNGV. In nucleotides, the CDR3 is TGTGCCAGCAGCTTAGTTAGCGGTCTAGCGGGGTTAGCCAAAAACATTCAGTACTTC. Translation gives CASSLVSGLAGLAKNIQYF.

This chain uses TRBV6-5 with TRBJ2-3; D perhaps matches TRBD1 (6 bases). Between the trimmed V and J ends, which lost 2 bases and 4 bases, there was a span of 13 bases. The CDR3 totals 15 residues. The germline V gene encodes CDR1 MNHEY and CDR2 SVGAGI. CDR3 DNA: TGTGCCAGCAGTTACACAGGGATATTAGCAGATACGCAGTATTTT. Translated: CASSYTGILADTQYF.